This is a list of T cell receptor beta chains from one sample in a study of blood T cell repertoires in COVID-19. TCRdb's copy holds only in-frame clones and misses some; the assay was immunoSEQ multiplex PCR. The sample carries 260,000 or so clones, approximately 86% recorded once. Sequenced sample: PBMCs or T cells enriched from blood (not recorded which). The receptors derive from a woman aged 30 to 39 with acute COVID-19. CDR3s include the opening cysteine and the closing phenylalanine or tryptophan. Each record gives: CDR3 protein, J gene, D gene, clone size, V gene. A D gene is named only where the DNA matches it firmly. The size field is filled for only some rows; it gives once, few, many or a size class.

CASSSEGRPNTEAFF | TRBJ1-1 | NA | NA | TRBV27
CASSWQGQNTGELFF | TRBJ2-2 | NA | NA | TRBV7-2
CASSEPRLAGGPDTQYF | TRBJ2-3 | TRBD2 | NA | TRBV6-1
CATSDLYNEQFF | TRBJ2-1 | NA | NA | TRBV24-1
CATSDPTGSSDNEQFF | TRBJ2-1 | NA | NA | TRBV24-1
CASSLWQGDSGTEAFF | TRBJ1-1 | TRBD1 | NA | TRBV11-2
CAIQKTGDSYEQYF | TRBJ2-7 | NA | NA | TRBV10-3
CASSLTGEGEKLFF | TRBJ1-4 | TRBD1 | NA | TRBV7-2
CASSPPASSGNTIYF | TRBJ1-3 | NA | NA | TRBV5-1
CASSPMTEPNTEAFF | TRBJ1-1 | NA | NA | TRBV18
CSASRLAGVETQYF | TRBJ2-5 | TRBD2 | once | TRBV20-1
CASSLAGLSYEQYF | TRBJ2-7 | NA | once | TRBV7-2
CASSLGANRNYGYTF | TRBJ1-2 | NA | few | TRBV5-6
CSVRDIANEQFF | TRBJ2-1 | NA | NA | TRBV29-1
CASSFGTAYNSPLHF | TRBJ1-6 | TRBD1 | NA | TRBV27
CASSLGESRETQYF | TRBJ2-5 | NA | NA | TRBV5-8